This T cell receptor (beta chain) was found in a study of CD8 T cells in ankylosing spondylitis (dated by TCRdb to the late 2010s). A note on the overall study: T cell receptor beta repertoires were profiled in healthy donors and ankylosing spondylitis patients so that disease-linked TCR variants could be found. The full study cohort comprised around 25 ankylosing spondylitis patients and 85 to 120 healthy donors. Peripheral blood was sampled, and synovial fluid was additionally collected from ankylosing spondylitis patients. What the study reported, not specific to this receptor: The disease-linked clones showed a CD8+ phenotype and occurred at relatively low frequencies in peripheral blood. Blood from ankylosing spondylitis patients appeared to be characterized by a TCR beta motif composed of under 10 highly homologous amino acid variants. Significant enrichment of the disease-linked clones was reported in matched synovial fluid samples from ankylosing spondylitis patients. Some TCR beta motif variants had previously been reported in synovial fluid and blood of reactive arthritis patients, which suggested common disease-initiation mechanisms.

Notes on this clonotype: Which antigen it targets is not known. No qualities accompany the bases; no much larger clone lies one base away.

For sequencing, an Illumina HiSeq 2500 was employed. TCR beta libraries were prepared by quantitative 5'-RACE with molecular barcodes. As for the authors' bioinformatics: A new computational method based on a probabilistic model of VDJ rearrangement was used to identify disease-linked TCR variants. TCRdb reprocessing: public reads trimmed at Q25 with fastp, clones called with MiXCR, in-frame beta chains kept. Each entry is one CDR3 protein sequence, shown with its most common DNA and genes. TCRdb, rather than the study authors, made the V and J calls. The sample yields approximately 300,000 distinct CDR3 sequences; around 20% were counted once. 7.5% to 9% of the sample rests with the top ten. The sequenced material came from blood, either unsorted or a sorted T cell fraction (not recorded which). The TCR was taken from a male donor with ankylosing spondylitis or in good health (not recorded which).

The bases read TGTGCCAGCAGCGTAGAGGGGGACACTGAAGCTTTCTTT. It codes for CASSVEGDTEAFF. The chain is encoded by TRBV9 joined to TRBJ1-1, and the D gene may be TRBD1, 6 bases matching. CDR1 and CDR2, looked up from the germline V gene, are SGDLS and YYNGEE. The CDR3 runs 13 residues from the cysteine to the phenylalanine. The only DNA kept is the CDR3, 39 bases in frame from the first base. Trimming costs V 0 bases and J 3 bases, and their ends lie 6 bases apart.